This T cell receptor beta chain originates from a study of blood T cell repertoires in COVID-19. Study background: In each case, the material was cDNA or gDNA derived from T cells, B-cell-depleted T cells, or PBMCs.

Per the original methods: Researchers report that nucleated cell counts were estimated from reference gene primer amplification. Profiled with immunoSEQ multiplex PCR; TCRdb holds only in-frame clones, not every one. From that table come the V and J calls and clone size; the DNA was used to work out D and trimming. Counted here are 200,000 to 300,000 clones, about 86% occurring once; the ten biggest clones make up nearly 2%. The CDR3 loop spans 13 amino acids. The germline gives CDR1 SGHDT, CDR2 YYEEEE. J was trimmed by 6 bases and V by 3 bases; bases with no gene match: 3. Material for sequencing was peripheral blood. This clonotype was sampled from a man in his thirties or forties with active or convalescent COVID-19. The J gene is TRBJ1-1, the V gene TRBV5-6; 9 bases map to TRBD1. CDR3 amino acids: CASSYGTGPEAFF. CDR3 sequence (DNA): TGTGCCAGCAGCTACGGGACAGGGCCTGAAGCTTTCTTT.